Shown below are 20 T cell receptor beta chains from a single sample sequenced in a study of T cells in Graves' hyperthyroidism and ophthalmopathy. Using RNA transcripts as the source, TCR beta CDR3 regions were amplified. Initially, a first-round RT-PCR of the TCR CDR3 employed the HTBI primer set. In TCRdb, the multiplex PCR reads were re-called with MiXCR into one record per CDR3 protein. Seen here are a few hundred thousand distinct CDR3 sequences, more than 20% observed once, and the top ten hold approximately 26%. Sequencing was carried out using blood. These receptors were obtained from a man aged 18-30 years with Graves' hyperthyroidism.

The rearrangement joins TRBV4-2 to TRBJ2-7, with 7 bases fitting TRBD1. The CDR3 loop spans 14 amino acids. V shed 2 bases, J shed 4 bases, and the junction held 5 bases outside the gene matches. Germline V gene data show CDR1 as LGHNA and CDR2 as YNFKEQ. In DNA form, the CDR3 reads TGTGCCAGCAGCCAACGCAGGGGGTGGTACGAGCAGTACTTC. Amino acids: CASSQRRGWYEQYF.

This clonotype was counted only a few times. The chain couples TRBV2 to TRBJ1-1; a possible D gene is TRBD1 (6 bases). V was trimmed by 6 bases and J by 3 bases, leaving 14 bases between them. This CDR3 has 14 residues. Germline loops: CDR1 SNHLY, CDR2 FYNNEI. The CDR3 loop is CASRYREWDTEAFF. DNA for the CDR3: TGTGCCAGCAGATACAGGGAGTGGGACACTGAAGCTTTCTTT.

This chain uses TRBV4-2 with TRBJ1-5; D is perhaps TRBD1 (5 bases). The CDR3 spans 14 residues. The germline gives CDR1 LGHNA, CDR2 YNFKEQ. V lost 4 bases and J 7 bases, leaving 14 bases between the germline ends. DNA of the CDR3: TGTGCCAGCAGCCCCGAGGGACCTGCCCAGCCCCAGCATTTT. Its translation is CASSPEGPAQPQHF.

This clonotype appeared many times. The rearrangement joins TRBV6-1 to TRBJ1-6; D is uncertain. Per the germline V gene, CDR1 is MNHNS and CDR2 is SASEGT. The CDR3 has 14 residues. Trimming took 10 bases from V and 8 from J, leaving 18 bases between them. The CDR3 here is CATKTRDWDSPLHF. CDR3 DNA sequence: TGTGCCACCAAAACGAGAGACTGGGATTCACCCCTCCACTTT.

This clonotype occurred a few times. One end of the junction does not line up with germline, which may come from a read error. The CDR3 bases are TGTGCCAGCGCACCACGGTCAGGGGGGGATGATGGCTACACCTTC. Residues: CASAPRSGGDDGYTF. The J gene is TRBJ1-2, the V gene TRBV18; 7 bases line up with TRBD1. The CDR3 spans 15 residues. The germline gives CDR1 KGHSH, CDR2 LQKENI.

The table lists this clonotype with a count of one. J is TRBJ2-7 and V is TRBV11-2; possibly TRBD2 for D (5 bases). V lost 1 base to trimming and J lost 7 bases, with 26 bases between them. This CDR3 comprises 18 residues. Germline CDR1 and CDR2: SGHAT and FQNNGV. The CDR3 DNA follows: TGTGCCAGCAGCTTAGTAGCCTCTGGCGGGCGGGCCAGAGGGGAGCAGTACTTC. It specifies CASSLVASGGRARGEQYF.

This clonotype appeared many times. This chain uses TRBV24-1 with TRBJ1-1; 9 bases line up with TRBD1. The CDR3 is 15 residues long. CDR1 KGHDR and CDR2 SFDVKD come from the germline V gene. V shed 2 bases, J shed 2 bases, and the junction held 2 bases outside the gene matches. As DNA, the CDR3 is TGTGCCACCAGTGATTCAACAGGGGGCAACACTGAAGCTTTCTTT. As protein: CATSDSTGGNTEAFF.

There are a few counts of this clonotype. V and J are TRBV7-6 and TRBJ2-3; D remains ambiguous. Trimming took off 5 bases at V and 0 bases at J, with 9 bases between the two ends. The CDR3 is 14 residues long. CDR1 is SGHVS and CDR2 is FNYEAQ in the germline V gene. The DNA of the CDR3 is TGTGCCAGCAGCCCTGACCAGAGCACAGATACGCAGTATTTT. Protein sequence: CASSPDQSTDTQYF. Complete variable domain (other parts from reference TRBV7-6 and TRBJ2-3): GAGVSQSPRYKVTKRGQDVALRCDPISGHVSLYWYRQALGQGPEFLTYFNYEAQQDKSGLPNDRFSAERPEGSISTLTIQRTEQRDSAMYRCASSPDQSTDTQYFGPGTRLTVL.

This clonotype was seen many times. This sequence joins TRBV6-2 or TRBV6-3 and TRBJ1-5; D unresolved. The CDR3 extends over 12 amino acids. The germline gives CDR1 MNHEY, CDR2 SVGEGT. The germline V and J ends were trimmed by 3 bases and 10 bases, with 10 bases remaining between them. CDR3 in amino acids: CASSYSLRPQHF. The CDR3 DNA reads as TGTGCCAGCAGTTATTCCTTAAGACCCCAGCATTTT.

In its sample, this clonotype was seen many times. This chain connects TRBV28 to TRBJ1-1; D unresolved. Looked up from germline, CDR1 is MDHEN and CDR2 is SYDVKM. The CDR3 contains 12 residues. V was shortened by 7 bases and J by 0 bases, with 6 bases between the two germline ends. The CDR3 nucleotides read TGTGCCAGCAAGACGGTGAACACTGAAGCTTTCTTT. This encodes CASKTVNTEAFF.

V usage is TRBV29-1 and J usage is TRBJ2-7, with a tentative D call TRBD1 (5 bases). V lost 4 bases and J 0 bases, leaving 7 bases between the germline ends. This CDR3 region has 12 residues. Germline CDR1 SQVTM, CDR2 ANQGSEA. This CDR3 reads CSVVGHSYEQYF. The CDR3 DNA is TGCAGCGTTGTAGGACACTCCTACGAGCAGTACTTC.

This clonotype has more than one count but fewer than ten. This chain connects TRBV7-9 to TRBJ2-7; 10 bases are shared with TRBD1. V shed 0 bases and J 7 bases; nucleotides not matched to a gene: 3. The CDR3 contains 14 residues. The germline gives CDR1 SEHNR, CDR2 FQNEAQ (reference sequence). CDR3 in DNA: TGTGCCAGCAGCTTAGCGGGACAGGGGAAGGAGCAGTACTTC. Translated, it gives CASSLAGQGKEQYF.

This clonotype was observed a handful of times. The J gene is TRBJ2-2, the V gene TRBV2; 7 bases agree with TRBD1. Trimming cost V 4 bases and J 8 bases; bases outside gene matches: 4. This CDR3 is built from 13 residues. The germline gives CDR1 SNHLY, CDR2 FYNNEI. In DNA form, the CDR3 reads TGTGCCAGCAGTGTAACAGGGGTAGGGGAGCTGTTTTTT. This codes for CASSVTGVGELFF.

The DNA of the CDR3 is TGTGCCAGCAGGGACAGGGATTTTACAGATACGCAGTATTTT. It yields the protein CASRDRDFTDTQYF. The chain has TRBV2 and TRBJ2-3, with 8 bases fitting TRBD1. Losses at the gene ends were 6 bases for V and 3 bases for J; bases not matched to a gene: 5. CDR1 SNHLY and CDR2 FYNNEI come from the germline V gene. This CDR3 is 14 amino acids long.

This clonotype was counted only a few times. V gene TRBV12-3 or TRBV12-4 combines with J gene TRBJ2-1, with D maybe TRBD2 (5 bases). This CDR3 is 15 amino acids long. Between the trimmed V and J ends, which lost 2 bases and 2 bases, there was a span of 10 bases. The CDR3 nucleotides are TGTGCCAGCAGTTTATCCGGGAACCCCTACAATGAGCAGTTCTTC. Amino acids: CASSLSGNPYNEQFF.

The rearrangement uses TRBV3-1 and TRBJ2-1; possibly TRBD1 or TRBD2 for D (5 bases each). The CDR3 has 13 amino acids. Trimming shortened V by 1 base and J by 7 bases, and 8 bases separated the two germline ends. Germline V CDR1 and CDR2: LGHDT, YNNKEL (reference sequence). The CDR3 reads CASSQGWGNEQFF. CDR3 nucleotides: TGTGCCAGCAGCCAAGGATGGGGGAATGAGCAGTTCTTC.

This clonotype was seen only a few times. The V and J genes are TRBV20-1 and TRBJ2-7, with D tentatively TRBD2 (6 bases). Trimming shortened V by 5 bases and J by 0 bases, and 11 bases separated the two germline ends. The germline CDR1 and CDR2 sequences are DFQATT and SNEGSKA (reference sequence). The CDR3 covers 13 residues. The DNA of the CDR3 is TGCAGTGCTCATCGGGAGAACTCCTACGAGCAGTACTTC. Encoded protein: CSAHRENSYEQYF.

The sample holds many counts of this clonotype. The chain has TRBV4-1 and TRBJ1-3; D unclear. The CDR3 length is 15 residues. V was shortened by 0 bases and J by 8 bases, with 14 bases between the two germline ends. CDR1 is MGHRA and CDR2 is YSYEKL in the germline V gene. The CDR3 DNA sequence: TGCGCCAGCAGCCAAGATTATCTGGTATGGGACACCATATATTTT. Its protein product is CASSQDYLVWDTIYF.

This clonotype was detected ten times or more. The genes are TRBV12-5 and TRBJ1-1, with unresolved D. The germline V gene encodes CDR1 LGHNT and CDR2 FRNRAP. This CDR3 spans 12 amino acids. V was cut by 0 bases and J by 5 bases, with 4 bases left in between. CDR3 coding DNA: TGTGCTAGTGGTTTGGTACGGACTGAAGCTTTCTTT. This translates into CASGLVRTEAFF.

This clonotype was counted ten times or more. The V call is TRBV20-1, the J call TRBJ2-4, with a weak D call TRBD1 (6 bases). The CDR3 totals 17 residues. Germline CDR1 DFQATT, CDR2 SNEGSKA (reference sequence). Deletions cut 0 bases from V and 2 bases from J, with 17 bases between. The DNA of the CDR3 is TGCAGTGCTAGAGATATCGCGACAGGAAGGCCCAAAAACATTCAGTACTTC. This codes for CSARDIATGRPKNIQYF.